The T cell receptor beta chain under discussion was sequenced for a study of shared clonotypes between healthy human individuals. The repertoire was sequenced with immunoSEQ multiplex PCR; TCRdb's copy has only in-frame clones and lacks some. The profile shows some 740,000 clones, 80% to 95% of them singletons. The V gene's germline CDR1 is MDHEN and CDR2 SYDVKM. CDR3 length equals 9 residues. V was clipped by 11 bases and J by 3 bases, with 4 bases between them. Selected positively for CCR7 and CD45RO-negative, naive CD8 cells excluded terminally differentiated effector memory CD45RA+ cells. The TCR originated in a young man in good health. The sample consisted of naive CD8+ T cells sorted from blood. The chain employs TRBV28 and TRBJ1-1, with D uncertain. CDR3 sequence reads: CARDTEAFF. The CDR3 DNA reads TGTGCCCGGGACACTGAAGCTTTCTTT.